This T cell receptor (beta chain) was identified in a study of T cells after yellow fever vaccination. Study in general: Some fractions had low cell numbers, and these were prepared with SMART-Seq v4 Ultra Low Input.

The sample holds many counts of this clonotype. Germline V gene data show CDR1 as DFQATT and CDR2 as SNEGSKA (reference sequence). CDR3 length equals 11 residues. Trimming removed 4 bases at V and 4 bases at J, with 8 bases between. 5'RACE template switching added a universal primer site and UMIs to TCR cDNA. TCRdb re-derived calls from the 5' RACE reads in MiXCR, one entry per CDR3 protein. The sample includes 45,000 to 65,000 distinct CDR3 sequences, more than 6.5% of them seen just once. Study-wide results and caveats: Secondary responses were weaker yet peaked faster, day 5 versus 15. Boosting was followed by the reappearance of most primary-vaccination clones (about 97% CD4, about 88% CD8).

This sample comprised CD8+ T cells not binding an NS4B(214-222) dextramer, sorted from PBMCs, obtained more than 35 days after the first yellow fever vaccination. This chain uses TRBV20-1 with TRBJ2-7, with D maybe TRBD2 (6 bases). This receptor was taken from a man younger than 35 who received the YFV17D yellow fever vaccine. The CDR3 here is CSATGLYEQYF. For the CDR3, the DNA is TGCAGTGCTACAGGACTATACGAGCAGTACTTC.